This T cell receptor (beta chain) was captured in a study of cytomegalovirus exposure and HLA in healthy donors. Study-wide findings and caveats: As confirmed in vitro, a few CMV-associated chains were specific for CMV antigens.

For this clone: Antigen unknown.

Profiled with immunoSEQ multiplex PCR; TCRdb holds only in-frame clones, not every one. The sample has about 220,000 clones, about 91% seen once; the top ten hold 2.9%. The TCR originated in a woman aged 18-29 years in good health and CMV-seronegative. The sample was PBMCs.

The CDR3, as DNA: TGTGCCAGCAGCTTAAAACATTCCTACGAGCAGTACTTC. This translates into CASSLKHSYEQYF. This chain uses TRBV7-9 with TRBJ2-7, with D uncertain. V was clipped by 2 bases and J by 1 base, with 6 bases between them. There are 13 residues in the CDR3. Germline-derived CDR1 and CDR2 are SEHNR and FQNEAQ (reference sequence).